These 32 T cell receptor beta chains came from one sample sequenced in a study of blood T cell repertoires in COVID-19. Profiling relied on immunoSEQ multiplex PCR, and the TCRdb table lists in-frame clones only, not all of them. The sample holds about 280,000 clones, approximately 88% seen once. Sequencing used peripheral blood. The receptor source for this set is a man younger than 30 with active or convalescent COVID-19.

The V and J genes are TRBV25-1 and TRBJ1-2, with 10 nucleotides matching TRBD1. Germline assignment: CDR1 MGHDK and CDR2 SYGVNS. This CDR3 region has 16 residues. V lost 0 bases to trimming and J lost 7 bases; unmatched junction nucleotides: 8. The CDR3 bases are TGTGCCAGCAGTGAATACGGAGACAGGGGGCCTGGTGGCTACACCTTC. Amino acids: CASSEYGDRGPGGYTF.

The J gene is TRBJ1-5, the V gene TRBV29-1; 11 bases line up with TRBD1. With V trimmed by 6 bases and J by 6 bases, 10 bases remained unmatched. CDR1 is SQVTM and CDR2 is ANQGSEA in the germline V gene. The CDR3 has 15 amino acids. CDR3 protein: CSVSVGTGGGQPQHF. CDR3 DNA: TGCAGCGTGTCTGTGGGGACAGGGGGGGGTCAGCCCCAGCATTTT.

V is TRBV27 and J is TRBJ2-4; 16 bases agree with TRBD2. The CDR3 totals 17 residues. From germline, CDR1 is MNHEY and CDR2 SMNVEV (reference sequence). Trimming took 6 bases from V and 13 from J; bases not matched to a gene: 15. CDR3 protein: CASRGLAGGPQAEKQYF. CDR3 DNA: TGTGCCAGCAGGGGACTAGCGGGGGGGCCGCAGGCGGAAAAACAGTACTTC.

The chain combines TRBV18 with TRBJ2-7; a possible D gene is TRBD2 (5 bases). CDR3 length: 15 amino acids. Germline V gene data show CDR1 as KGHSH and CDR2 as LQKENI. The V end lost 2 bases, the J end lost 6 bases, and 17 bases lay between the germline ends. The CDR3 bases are TGTGCCAGCTCACCAAATGGGAGAGCCCACTCCGAGCAGTACTTC. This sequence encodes CASSPNGRAHSEQYF.

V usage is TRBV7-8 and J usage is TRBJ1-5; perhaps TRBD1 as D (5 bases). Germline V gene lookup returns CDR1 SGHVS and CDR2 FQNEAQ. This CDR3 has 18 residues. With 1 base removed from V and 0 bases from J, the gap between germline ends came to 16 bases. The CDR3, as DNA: TGTGCCAGCAGCTTAGTTTCGTTAGCGGGGGATAGCAATCAGCCCCAGCATTTT. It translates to CASSLVSLAGDSNQPQHF.

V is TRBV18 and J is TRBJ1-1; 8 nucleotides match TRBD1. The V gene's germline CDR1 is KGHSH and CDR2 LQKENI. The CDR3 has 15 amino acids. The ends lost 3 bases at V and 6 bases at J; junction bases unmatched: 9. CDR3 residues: CASSPAGGRGAEAFF. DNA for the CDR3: TGTGCCAGCTCACCGGCAGGGGGCCGCGGCGCTGAAGCTTTCTTT.

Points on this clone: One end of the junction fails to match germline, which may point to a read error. Written as DNA, the CDR3 is TGCAGCGTGGAAGAGACAGGGGCGCTTGGCACTGAAGCTTTCTTT. This encodes CSVEETGALGTEAFF. V usage is TRBV29-1 and J usage is TRBJ1-1, with 8 nucleotides matching TRBD1. Germline lookup yields CDR1 SQVTM and CDR2 ANQGSEA. The CDR3 consists of 15 residues. The variable domain in full, with the rest retrieved from reference TRBV29-1 and TRBJ1-1, is SAVISQKPSRDICQRGTSLTIQCQVDSQVTMMFWYRQQPGQSLTLIATANQGSEATYESGFVIDKFPISRPNLTFSTLTVSNMSPEDSSIYLCSVEETGALGTEAFFGQGTRLTVV.

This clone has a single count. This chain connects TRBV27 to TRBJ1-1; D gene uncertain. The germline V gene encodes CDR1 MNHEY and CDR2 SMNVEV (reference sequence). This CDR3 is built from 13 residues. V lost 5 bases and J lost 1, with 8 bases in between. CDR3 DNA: TGTGCCAGCAGTATCGAGGGGAACACTGAAGCTTTCTTT. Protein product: CASSIEGNTEAFF.

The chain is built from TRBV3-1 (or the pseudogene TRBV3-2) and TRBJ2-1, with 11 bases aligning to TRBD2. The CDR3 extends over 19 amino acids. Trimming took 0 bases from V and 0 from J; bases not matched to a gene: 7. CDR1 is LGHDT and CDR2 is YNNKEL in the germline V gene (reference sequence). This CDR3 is CASSQDWASGGSSYNEQFF. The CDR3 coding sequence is TGTGCCAGCAGCCAAGATTGGGCTAGCGGGGGGAGCTCCTACAATGAGCAGTTCTTC.

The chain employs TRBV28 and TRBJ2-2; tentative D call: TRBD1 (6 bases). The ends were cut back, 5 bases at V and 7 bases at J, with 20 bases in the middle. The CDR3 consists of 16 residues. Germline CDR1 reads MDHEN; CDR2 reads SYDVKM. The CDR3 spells CASSPLTDRRFGELFF. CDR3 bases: TGTGCCAGCAGTCCCCTCACGGACAGACGATTCGGGGAGCTGTTTTTT. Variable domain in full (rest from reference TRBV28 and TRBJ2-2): DVKVTQSSRYLVKRTGEKVFLECVQDMDHENMFWYRQDPGLGLRLIYFSYDVKMKEKGDIPEGYSVSREKKERFSLILESASTNQTSMYLCASSPLTDRRFGELFFGEGSRLTVL.

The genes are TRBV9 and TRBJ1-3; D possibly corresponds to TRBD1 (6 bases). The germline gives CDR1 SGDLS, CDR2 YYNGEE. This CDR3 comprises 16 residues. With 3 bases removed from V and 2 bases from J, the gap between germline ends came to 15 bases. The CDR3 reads CASSAAPQGAGNTIYF. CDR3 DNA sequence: TGTGCCAGCAGCGCCGCCCCACAGGGTGCTGGAAACACCATATATTTT.

This CDR3 reads CASSQTGQGSYNEQFF. The CDR3 DNA follows: TGTGCCAGCAGCCAGACCGGACAGGGGTCCTACAATGAGCAGTTCTTC. The chain employs TRBV14 and TRBJ2-1; 9 bases map to TRBD1. This CDR3 comprises 16 residues. Germline V lookup: CDR1 SGHDN, CDR2 FVKESK. With 3 bases clipped from V and 1 base from J, the junction kept 4 bases outside the gene matches.

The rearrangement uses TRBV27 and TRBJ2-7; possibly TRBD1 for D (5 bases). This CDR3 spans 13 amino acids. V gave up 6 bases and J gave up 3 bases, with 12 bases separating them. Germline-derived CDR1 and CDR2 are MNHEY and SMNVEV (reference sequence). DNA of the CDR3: TGTGCCAGCAGCCATCAGGGTCACTACGAGCAGTACTTC. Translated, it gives CASSHQGHYEQYF.

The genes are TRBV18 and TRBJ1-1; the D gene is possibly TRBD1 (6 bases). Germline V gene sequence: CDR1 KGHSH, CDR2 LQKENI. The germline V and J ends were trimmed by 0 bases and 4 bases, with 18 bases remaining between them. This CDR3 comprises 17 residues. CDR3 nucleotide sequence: TGTGCCAGCTCACCACCGGGAGGGGGGCTACAACGCACTGAAGCTTTCTTT. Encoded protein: CASSPPGGGLQRTEAFF.

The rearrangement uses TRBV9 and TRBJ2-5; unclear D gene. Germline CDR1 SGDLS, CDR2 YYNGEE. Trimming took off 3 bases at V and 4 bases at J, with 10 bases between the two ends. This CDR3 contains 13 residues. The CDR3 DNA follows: TGTGCCAGCAGCGCCTCAGGTTTAGAGACCCAGTACTTC. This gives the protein CASSASGLETQYF.

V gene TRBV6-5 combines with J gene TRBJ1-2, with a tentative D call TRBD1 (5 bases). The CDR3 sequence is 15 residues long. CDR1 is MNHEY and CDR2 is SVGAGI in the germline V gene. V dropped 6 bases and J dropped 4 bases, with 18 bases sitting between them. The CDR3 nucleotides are TGTGCCAGCAGCCTAGCGGGACGGGGTTTCTATGGCTACACCTTC. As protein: CASSLAGRGFYGYTF.

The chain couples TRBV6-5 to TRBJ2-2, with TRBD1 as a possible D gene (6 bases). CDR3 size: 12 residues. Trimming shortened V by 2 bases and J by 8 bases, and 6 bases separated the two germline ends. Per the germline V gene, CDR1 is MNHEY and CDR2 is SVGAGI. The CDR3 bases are TGTGCCAGCAGTTACACAGGGGGGGAGCTGTTTTTT. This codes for CASSYTGGELFF.

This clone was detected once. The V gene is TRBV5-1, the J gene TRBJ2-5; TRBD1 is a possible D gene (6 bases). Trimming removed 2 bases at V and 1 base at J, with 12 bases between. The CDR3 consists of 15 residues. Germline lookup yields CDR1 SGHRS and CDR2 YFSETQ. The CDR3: CASSFNQGSQETQYF. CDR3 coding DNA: TGCGCCAGCAGCTTTAATCAGGGGAGCCAAGAGACCCAGTACTTC.

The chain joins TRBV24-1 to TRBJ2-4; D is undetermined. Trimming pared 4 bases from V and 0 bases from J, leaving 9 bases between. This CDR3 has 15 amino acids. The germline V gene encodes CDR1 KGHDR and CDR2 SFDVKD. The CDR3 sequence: CATSEGDLAKNIQYF. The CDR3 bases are TGTGCCACCAGTGAAGGAGACCTAGCCAAAAACATTCAGTACTTC.

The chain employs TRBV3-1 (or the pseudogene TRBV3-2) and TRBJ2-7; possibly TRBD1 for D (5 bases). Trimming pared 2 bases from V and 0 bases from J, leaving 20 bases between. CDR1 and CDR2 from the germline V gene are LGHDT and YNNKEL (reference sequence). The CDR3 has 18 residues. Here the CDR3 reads CASSQLDSYDENSYEQYF. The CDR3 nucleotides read TGTGCCAGCAGCCAACTAGACAGCTATGATGAGAACTCCTACGAGCAGTACTTC.

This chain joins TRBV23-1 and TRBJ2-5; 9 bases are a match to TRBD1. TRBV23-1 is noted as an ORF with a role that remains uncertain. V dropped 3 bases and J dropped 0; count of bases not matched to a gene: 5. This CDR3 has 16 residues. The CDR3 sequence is CASSHSGTGYQETQYF. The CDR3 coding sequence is TGCGCCAGCAGTCACTCCGGGACAGGGTACCAAGAGACCCAGTACTTC.

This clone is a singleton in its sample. CDR3 sequence (DNA): TGTGCCAGCAGCTTAGTCAGGGCTGAGACCCAGTACTTC. Its protein product is CASSLVRAETQYF. The V and J genes are TRBV7-7 and TRBJ2-5; the D gene is possibly TRBD1 (5 bases). The germline V gene has CDR1 SSHAT and CDR2 FNYEAQ (reference sequence). V was shortened by 1 base and J by 5 bases, with 8 bases between the two germline ends. There are 13 residues in the CDR3.

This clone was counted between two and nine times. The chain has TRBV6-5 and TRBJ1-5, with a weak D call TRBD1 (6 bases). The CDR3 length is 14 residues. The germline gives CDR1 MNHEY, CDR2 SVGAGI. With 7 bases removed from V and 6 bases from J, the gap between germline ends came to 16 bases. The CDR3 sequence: CASIGQISGQPQHF. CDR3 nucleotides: TGTGCCAGCATTGGACAGATTTCTGGTCAGCCCCAGCATTTT.

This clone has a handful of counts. The CDR3 loop is CASSLAQGGPGETQYF. CDR3 in DNA: TGTGCCAGCAGCTTAGCCCAGGGGGGCCCTGGAGAGACCCAGTACTTC. The rearrangement links TRBV7-6 to TRBJ2-5; tentatively, D is TRBD1 (7 bases). V lost 0 bases and J lost 4, with 15 bases in between. This CDR3 region has 16 residues. Per the germline V gene, CDR1 is SGHVS and CDR2 is FNYEAQ.

CDR3: CASSSETGGWGNTEAFF. The CDR3 DNA reads as TGTGCCAGCTCATCGGAAACAGGGGGATGGGGGAACACTGAAGCTTTCTTT. The rearrangement links TRBV18 to TRBJ1-1, with TRBD1 matching 8 bases. CDR3 length: 17 residues. The V and J ends lost 5 bases and 1 base, in that order; junction bases with no gene match: 12. Germline assignment: CDR1 KGHSH and CDR2 LQKENI.

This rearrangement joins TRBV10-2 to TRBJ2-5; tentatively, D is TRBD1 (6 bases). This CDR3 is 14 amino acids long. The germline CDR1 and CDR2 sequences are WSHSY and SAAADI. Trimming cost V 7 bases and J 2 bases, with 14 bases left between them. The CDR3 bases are TGCGCCAGCACCTTTCAGGGGCAGCAAGAGACCCAGTACTTC. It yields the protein CASTFQGQQETQYF.

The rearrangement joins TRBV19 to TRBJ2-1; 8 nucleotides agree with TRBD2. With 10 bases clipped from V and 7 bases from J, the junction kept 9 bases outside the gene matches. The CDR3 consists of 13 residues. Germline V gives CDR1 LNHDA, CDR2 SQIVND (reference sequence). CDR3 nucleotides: TGTGCCACCTCCGAGCGGGGGCTAAATGAGCAGTTCTTC. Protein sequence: CATSERGLNEQFF. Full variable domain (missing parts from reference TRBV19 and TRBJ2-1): DGGITQSPKYLFRKEGQNVTLSCEQNLNHDAMYWYRQDPGQGLRLIYYSQIVNDFQKGDIAEGYSVSREKKESFPLTVTSAQKNPTAFYLCATSERGLNEQFFGPGTRLTVL.

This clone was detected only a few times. CDR3 DNA sequence: TGTGCCAGCAGTTACTCGAGCGAGGGGGGCACAGATACGCAGTATTTT. It specifies CASSYSSEGGTDTQYF. The rearrangement uses TRBV6-6 and TRBJ2-3; D is perhaps TRBD1 (6 bases). In germline, CDR1 is MNHNY, CDR2 SVGAGI (reference sequence). The CDR3 contains 16 residues. V lost 0 bases to trimming and J lost 1 base, with 11 bases between them.

DNA of the CDR3: TGCAGTGCCAGTGAGACAGGGGGCGTCTATGGCTACACCTTC. This gives the protein CSASETGGVYGYTF. The rearrangement links TRBV20-1 to TRBJ1-2, with TRBD1 identical over 10 bases. The CDR3 loop spans 14 amino acids. CDR1 DFQATT and CDR2 SNEGSKA come from the germline V gene (reference sequence). J lost 4 bases, V lost 6 bases, and 8 bases had no gene match.

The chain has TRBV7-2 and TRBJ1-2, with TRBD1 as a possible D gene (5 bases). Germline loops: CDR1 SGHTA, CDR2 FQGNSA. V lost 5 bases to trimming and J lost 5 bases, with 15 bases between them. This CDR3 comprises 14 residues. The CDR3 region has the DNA TGTGCCAGCAGCGAACATACACAGGTTTATGGCTACACCTTC. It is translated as CASSEHTQVYGYTF. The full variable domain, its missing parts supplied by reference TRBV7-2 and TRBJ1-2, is GAGVSQSPSNKVTEKGKDVELRCDPISGHTALYWYRQSLGQGLEFLIYFQGNSAPDKSGLPSDRFSAERTGGSVSTLTIQRTQQEDSAVYLCASSEHTQVYGYTFGSGTRLTVV.

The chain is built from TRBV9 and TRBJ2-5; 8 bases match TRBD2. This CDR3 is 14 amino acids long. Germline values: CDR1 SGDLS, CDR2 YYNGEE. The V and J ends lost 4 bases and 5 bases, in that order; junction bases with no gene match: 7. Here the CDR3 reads CASSSTTSAETQYF. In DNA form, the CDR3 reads TGTGCCAGCAGCTCCACGACTAGCGCTGAGACCCAGTACTTC.

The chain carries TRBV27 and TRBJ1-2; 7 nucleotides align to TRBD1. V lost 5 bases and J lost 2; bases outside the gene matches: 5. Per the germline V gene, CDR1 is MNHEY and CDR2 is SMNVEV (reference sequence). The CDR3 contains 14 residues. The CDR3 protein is CASSPETGNYGYTF. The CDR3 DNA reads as TGTGCCAGCAGTCCGGAGACAGGGAACTATGGCTACACCTTC.